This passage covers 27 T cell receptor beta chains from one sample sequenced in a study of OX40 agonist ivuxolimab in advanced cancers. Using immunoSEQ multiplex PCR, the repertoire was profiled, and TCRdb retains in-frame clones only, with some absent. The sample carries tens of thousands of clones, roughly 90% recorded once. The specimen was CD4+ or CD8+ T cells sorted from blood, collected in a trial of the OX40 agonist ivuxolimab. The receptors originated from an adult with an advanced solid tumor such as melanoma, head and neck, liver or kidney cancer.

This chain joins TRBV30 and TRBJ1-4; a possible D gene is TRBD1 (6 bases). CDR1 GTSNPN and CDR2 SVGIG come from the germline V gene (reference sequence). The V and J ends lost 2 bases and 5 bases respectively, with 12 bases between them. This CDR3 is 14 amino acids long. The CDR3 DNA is TGTGCCTGGAGTTTTAGGGGGACCAATGAAAAACTGTTTTTT. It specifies CAWSFRGTNEKLFF.

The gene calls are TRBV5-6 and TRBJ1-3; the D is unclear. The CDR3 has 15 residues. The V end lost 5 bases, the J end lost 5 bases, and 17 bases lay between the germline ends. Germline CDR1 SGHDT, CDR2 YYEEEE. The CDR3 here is CASSLPPTERNTIYF. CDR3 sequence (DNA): TGTGCCAGCAGTTTACCCCCGACGGAAAGAAACACCATATATTTT. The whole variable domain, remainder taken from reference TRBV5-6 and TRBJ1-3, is DAGVTQSPTHLIKTRGQQVTLRCSPKSGHDTVSWYQQALGQGPQFIFQYYEEEERQRGNFPDRFSGHQFPNYSSELNVNALLLGDSALYLCASSLPPTERNTIYFGEGSWLTVV.

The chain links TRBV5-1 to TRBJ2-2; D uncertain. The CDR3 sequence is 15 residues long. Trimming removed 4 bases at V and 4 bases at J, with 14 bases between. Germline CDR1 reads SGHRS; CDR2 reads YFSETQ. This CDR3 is CASSLGPSTTGELFF. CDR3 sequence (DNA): TGCGCCAGCAGCCTTGGGCCATCTACCACCGGGGAGCTGTTTTTT.

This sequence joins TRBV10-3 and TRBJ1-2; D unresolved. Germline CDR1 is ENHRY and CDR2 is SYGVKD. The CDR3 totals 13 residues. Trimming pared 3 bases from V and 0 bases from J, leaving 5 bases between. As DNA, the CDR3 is TGTGCCATCAGTGATCGGGCTAACTATGGCTACACCTTC. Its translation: CAISDRANYGYTF.

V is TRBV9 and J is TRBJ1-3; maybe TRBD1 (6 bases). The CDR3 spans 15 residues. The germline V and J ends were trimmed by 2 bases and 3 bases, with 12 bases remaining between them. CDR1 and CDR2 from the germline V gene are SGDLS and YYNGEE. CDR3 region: CASSVGTSDGNTIYF. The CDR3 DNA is TGTGCCAGCAGCGTCGGGACATCTGATGGAAACACCATATATTTT.

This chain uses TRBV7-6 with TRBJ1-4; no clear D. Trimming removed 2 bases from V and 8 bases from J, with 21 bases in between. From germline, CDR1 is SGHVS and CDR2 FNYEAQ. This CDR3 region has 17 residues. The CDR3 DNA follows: TGTGCCAGCAGCTTAACCCCGAGGGATCGGTTTGCGGAAAAACTGTTTTTT. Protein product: CASSLTPRDRFAEKLFF.

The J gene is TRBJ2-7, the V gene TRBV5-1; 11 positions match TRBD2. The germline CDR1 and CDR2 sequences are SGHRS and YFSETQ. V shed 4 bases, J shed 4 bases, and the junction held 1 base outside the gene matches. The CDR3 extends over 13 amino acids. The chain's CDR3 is CASSRTSGYEQYF. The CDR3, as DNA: TGCGCCAGCAGCCGGACTAGCGGGTACGAGCAGTACTTC.

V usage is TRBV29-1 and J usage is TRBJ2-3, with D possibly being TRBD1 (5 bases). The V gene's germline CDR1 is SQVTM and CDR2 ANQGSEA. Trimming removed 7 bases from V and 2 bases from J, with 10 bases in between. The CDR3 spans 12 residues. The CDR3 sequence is CSAMGLTDTQYF. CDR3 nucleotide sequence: TGCAGCGCGATGGGGCTCACAGATACGCAGTATTTT.

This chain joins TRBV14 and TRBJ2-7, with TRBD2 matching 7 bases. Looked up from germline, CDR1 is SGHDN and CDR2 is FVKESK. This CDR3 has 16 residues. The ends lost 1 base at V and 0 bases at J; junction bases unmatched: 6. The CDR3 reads CASSQAREAGSYEQYF. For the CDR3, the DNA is TGTGCCAGCAGCCAAGCTCGGGAGGCCGGCTCCTACGAGCAGTACTTC.

Here the CDR3 reads CASSFGASGLGTDTQYF. The CDR3 nucleotides read TGTGCCAGCAGCTTTGGGGCTAGCGGGCTAGGCACAGATACGCAGTATTTT. The rearrangement uses TRBV5-4 and TRBJ2-3; 8 nucleotides agree with TRBD2. With 2 bases clipped from V and 1 base from J, the junction kept 9 bases outside the gene matches. The CDR3 length is 17 residues. Germline V CDR1 and CDR2: SGHNT, YYREEE (reference sequence).

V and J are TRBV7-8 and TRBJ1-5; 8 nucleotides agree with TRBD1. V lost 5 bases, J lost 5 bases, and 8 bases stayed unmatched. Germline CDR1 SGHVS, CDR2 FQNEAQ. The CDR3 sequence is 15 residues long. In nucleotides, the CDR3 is TGTGCCAGCAGCCCGACGGACAGGGTAGATCAGCCCCAGCATTTT. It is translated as CASSPTDRVDQPQHF.

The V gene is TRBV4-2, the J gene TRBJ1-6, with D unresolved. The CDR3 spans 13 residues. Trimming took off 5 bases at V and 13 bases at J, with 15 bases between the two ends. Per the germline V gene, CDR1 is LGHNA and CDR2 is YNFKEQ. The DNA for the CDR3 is TGTGCCAGCAGCGACCGACCGGTAGTGCCCCTCCACTTT. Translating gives CASSDRPVVPLHF.

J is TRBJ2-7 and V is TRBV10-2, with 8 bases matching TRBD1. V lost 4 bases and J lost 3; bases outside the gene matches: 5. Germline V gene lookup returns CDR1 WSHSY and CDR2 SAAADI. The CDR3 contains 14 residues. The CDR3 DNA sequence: TGCGCCAGCAGTGTCGACAGGGGTAGCTACGAGCAGTACTTC. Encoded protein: CASSVDRGSYEQYF.

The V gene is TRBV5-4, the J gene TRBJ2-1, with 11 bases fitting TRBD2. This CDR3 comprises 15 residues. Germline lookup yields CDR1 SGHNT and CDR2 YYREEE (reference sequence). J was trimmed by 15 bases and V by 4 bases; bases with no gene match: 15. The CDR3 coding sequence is TGTGCCAGCAGCACAAGCGTTAGCGGGAGGGCCCCTGGGTTCTTC. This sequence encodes CASSTSVSGRAPGFF.

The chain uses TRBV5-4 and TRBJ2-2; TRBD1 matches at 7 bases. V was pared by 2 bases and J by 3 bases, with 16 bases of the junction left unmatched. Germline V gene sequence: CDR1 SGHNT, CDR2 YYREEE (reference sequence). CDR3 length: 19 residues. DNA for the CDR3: TGTGCCAGCAGCTTAGTGCGGGTGACAGGGAGTCCTCACACCGGGGAGCTGTTTTTT. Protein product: CASSLVRVTGSPHTGELFF.

The CDR3 DNA sequence: TGTGCCAGCAGCAAAGGGGAGACAGGGTGGGGGTACGAGCAGTACTTC. This gives the protein CASSKGETGWGYEQYF. This chain links TRBV21-1 with TRBJ2-7; TRBD1, the D gene given by the table, was not confirmed from the DNA. TRBV21-1 is a pseudogene locus. The CDR3 sequence is 16 residues long.

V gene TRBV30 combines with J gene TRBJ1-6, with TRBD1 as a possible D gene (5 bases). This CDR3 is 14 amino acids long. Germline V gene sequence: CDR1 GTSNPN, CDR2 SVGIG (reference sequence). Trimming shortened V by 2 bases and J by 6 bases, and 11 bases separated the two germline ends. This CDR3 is CAWSTGRINSPLHF. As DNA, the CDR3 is TGTGCCTGGAGTACGGGACGGATTAATTCACCCCTCCACTTT.

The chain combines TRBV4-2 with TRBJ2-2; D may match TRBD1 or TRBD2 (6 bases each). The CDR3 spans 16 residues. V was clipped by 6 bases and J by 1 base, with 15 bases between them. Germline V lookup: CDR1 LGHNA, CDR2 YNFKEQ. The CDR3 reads CASREGGRGNTGELFF. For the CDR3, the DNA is TGTGCCAGCAGAGAAGGGGGGCGGGGGAACACCGGGGAGCTGTTTTTT.

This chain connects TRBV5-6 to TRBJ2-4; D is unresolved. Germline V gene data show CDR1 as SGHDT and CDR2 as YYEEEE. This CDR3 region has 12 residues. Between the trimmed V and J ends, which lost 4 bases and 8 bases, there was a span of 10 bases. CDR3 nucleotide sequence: TGTGCCAGCAGCCTCGTAACCGACATTCAGTACTTC. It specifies CASSLVTDIQYF. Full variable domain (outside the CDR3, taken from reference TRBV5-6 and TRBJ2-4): DAGVTQSPTHLIKTRGQQVTLRCSPKSGHDTVSWYQQALGQGPQFIFQYYEEEERQRGNFPDRFSGHQFPNYSSELNVNALLLGDSALYLCASSLVTDIQYFGAGTRLSVL.

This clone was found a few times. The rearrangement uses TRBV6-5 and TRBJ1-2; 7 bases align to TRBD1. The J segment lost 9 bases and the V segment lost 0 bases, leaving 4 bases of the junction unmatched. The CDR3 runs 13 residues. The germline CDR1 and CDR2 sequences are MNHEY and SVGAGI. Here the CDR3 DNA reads TGTGCCAGCAGTTACTCGATGGACAGGAGCTACACCTTC. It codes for CASSYSMDRSYTF.

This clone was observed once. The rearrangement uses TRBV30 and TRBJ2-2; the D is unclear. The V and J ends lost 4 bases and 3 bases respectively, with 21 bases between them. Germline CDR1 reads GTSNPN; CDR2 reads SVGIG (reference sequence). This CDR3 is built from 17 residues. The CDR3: CAWITARGGVHTGELFF. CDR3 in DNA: TGTGCCTGGATTACGGCGAGAGGCGGAGTACACACCGGGGAGCTGTTTTTT.

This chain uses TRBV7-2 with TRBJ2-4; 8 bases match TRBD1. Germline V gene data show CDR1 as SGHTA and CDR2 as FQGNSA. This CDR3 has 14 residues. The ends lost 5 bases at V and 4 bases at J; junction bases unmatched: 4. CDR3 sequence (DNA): TGTGCCAGCAGCCAAGGGACAGGAAAAAACATTCAGTACTTC. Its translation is CASSQGTGKNIQYF. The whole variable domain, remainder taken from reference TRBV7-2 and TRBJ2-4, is GAGVSQSPSNKVTEKGKDVELRCDPISGHTALYWYRQSLGQGLEFLIYFQGNSAPDKSGLPSDRFSAERTGGSVSTLTIQRTQQEDSAVYLCASSQGTGKNIQYFGAGTRLSVL.

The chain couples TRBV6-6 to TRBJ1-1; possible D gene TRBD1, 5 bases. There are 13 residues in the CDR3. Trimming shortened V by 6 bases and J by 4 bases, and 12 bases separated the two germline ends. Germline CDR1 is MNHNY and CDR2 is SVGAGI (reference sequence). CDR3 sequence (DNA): TGTGCCAGCAGCTCGGACACTAGCACTGAAGCTTTCTTT. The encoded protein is CASSSDTSTEAFF.

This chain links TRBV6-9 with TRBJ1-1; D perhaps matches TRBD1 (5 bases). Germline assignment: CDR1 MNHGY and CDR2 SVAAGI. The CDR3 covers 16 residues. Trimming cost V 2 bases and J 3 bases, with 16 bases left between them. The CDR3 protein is CASSYSTGMLDTEAFF. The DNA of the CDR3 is TGTGCCAGCAGTTATAGTACAGGCATGTTGGACACTGAAGCTTTCTTT.

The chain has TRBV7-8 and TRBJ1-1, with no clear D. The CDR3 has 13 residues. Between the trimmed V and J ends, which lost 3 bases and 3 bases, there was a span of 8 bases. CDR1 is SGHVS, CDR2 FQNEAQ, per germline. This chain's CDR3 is CASSLGWDTEAFF. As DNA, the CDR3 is TGTGCCAGCAGCTTGGGCTGGGACACTGAAGCTTTCTTT.

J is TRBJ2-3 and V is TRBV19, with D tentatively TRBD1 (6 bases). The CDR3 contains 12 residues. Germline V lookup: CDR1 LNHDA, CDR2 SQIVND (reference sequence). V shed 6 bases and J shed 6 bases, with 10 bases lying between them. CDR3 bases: TGTGCCAGTAGGTTTAGGGGGGATACGCAGTATTTT. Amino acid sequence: CASRFRGDTQYF.

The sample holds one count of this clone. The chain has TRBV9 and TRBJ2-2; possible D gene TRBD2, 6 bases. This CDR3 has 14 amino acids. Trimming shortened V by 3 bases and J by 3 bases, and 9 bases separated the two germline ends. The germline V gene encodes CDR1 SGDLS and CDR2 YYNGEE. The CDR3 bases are TGTGCCAGCAGCGAGCGGGTCGACACCGGGGAGCTGTTTTTT. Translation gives CASSERVDTGELFF.